One sample yielded the 27 T cell receptor beta chains listed below, sequenced in a study of OX40 agonist ivuxolimab in advanced cancers. Profiling relied on immunoSEQ multiplex PCR, and the TCRdb table lists in-frame clones only, not all of them. The profile shows some 70,000 clones, 91% of them singletons. The sequencing used CD4+ or CD8+ T cells sorted from blood, collected in a trial of the OX40 agonist ivuxolimab. The receptors originated from an adult with an advanced solid tumor such as melanoma, head and neck, liver or kidney cancer.

This chain connects TRBV4-2 to TRBJ1-6, with a tentative D call TRBD1 (6 bases). Trimming cost V 2 bases and J 11 bases, with 16 bases left between them. The CDR3 has 15 amino acids. Germline V gene sequence: CDR1 LGHNA, CDR2 YNFKEQ. Here the CDR3 reads CASSQSILGGAPLHF. DNA for the CDR3: TGTGCCAGCAGCCAAAGCATTTTAGGGGGAGCACCCCTCCACTTT.

The chain is built from TRBV18 and TRBJ1-2; the D gene is possibly TRBD1 (6 bases). V was clipped by 2 bases and J by 7 bases, with 11 bases between them. This CDR3 has 13 residues. Germline V gene data show CDR1 as KGHSH and CDR2 as LQKENI. In DNA, the CDR3 is TGTGCCAGCTCACCAGCAGGAGGGGGTGGCTACACCTTC. The encoded protein is CASSPAGGGGYTF.

This clone has just a few counts. V is TRBV19 and J is TRBJ1-4; the D is unclear. CDR1 and CDR2 from the germline V gene are LNHDA and SQIVND (reference sequence). V shed 6 bases and J shed 8 bases, with 19 bases lying between them. This CDR3 spans 15 amino acids. The CDR3 sequence: CASSPNAGIPEKLFF. The CDR3 nucleotides are TGTGCCAGTAGCCCCAACGCCGGGATACCAGAAAAACTGTTTTTT.

Remarks on this clone: The junction does not match germline at one end; this may be a read error. The chain combines TRBV7-7 with TRBJ2-2; either TRBD1 or TRBD2 may fit D (6 bases each). Germline V CDR1 and CDR2: SSHAT, FNYEAQ (reference sequence). The CDR3 sequence is 15 residues long. CDR3 nucleotides: TGTGCTAGCAGCCGCGGAGGGGGTACCACCGGGGAGCTGTTTTTT. It encodes CASSRGGGTTGELFF. The complete variable domain, with remaining parts taken from reference TRBV7-7 and TRBJ2-2, reads GAGVSQSPRYKVTKRGQDVTLRCDPISSHATLYWYQQALGQGPEFLTYFNYEAQPDKSGLPSDRFSAERPEGSISTLTIQRTEQRDSAMYRCASSRGGGTTGELFFGEGSRLTVL.

The chain joins TRBV6-5 to TRBJ1-2; TRBD1 matches 11 bases. The V gene end was trimmed by 0 bases and the J gene end by 3 bases; junction bases not matched to a gene: 3. Per the germline V gene, CDR1 is MNHEY and CDR2 is SVGAGI. The CDR3 loop spans 16 amino acids. The CDR3 sequence is CASSYSRTGGDYGYTF. In DNA, the CDR3 is TGTGCCAGCAGTTACTCGAGGACAGGGGGCGACTATGGCTACACCTTC.

V and J are TRBV19 and TRBJ1-2; D gene ambiguous. CDR3 length equals 14 residues. The V end lost 3 bases, the J end lost 1 base, and 9 bases lay between the germline ends. Germline CDR1 and CDR2: LNHDA and SQIVND (reference sequence). CDR3 residues: CASSIGGLNYGYTF. CDR3 bases: TGTGCCAGTAGTATCGGCGGCCTTAACTATGGCTACACCTTC. Filled out from reference TRBV19 and TRBJ1-2, the complete variable domain reads DGGITQSPKYLFRKEGQNVTLSCEQNLNHDAMYWYRQDPGQGLRLIYYSQIVNDFQKGDIAEGYSVSREKKESFPLTVTSAQKNPTAFYLCASSIGGLNYGYTFGSGTRLTVV.

Regarding this clone: The same CDR3 is also encoded by other DNA sequences in this sample. The chain joins TRBV18 to TRBJ1-1; D unresolved. The V gene lost 1 base and the J gene lost 1 base, with 4 bases spanning the gap. The CDR3 runs 13 residues. Germline loops: CDR1 KGHSH, CDR2 LQKENI. The CDR3 nucleotides are TGTGCCAGCTCACCACAGGGGAACACTGAAGCTTTCTTT. This sequence encodes CASSPQGNTEAFF.

The chain recombines TRBV5-8 with TRBJ2-1, with D hard to call. The V and J ends lost 4 bases and 8 bases respectively, with 7 bases between them. Germline V gene data show CDR1 as SGHTS and CDR2 as YDEGEE. This CDR3 has 11 residues. The chain's CDR3 is CASSTGDEQFF. In nucleotides, the CDR3 is TGTGCCAGCAGCACCGGCGATGAGCAGTTCTTC.

The chain recombines TRBV4-1 with TRBJ2-7, with D unresolved. Germline CDR1 is MGHRA and CDR2 is YSYEKL. This CDR3 is built from 17 residues. V lost 0 bases, J lost 1 base, and 16 bases lay in between. The CDR3 is CASSQDSTVLPSYEQYF. The CDR3 DNA reads TGCGCCAGCAGCCAAGACTCAACAGTCCTCCCTTCCTACGAGCAGTACTTC.

This clone was observed once. J is TRBJ1-6 and V is TRBV6-1, with a weak D call TRBD1 (5 bases). The length of the CDR3 is 15 residues. The ends were cut back, 4 bases at V and 7 bases at J, with 14 bases in the middle. Germline CDR1 reads MNHNS; CDR2 reads SASEGT. This CDR3 is CASSAADTSNSPLHF. CDR3 DNA: TGTGCCAGCAGTGCAGCGGACACAAGCAATTCACCCCTCCACTTT.

Worth noting for this clone: Other DNA sequences in the same sample also yield this CDR3. The CDR3 nucleotides read TGTGCCTGGAGTACACAGGGTCGCAACTATGGCTACACCTTC. Amino acid sequence: CAWSTQGRNYGYTF. The chain links TRBV30 to TRBJ1-2; a possible D gene is TRBD1 (6 bases). This CDR3 region has 14 residues. V lost 2 bases to trimming and J lost 2 bases, with 12 bases between them. CDR1 and CDR2 from the germline V gene are GTSNPN and SVGIG (reference sequence).

The rearrangement uses TRBV11-2 and TRBJ1-2; D unresolved. The ends were cut back, 7 bases at V and 4 bases at J, with 16 bases in the middle. In germline, CDR1 is SGHAT, CDR2 FQNNGV. CDR3 length: 14 residues. The CDR3: CASTQLSGTYGYTF. The CDR3 coding sequence is TGTGCCAGCACCCAACTTTCAGGAACCTATGGCTACACCTTC.

The sample holds one count of this clone. Because it lacks the conserved phenylalanine or tryptophan at the end, this CDR3 is likely a read error. The DNA is left out, because the CDR3 cannot be placed on it with certainty; the CDR3 is given as TCRdb lists it. V is TRBV6-5 and J is TRBJ2-7; the D call in the table, TRBD1, was not verified against the DNA. The CDR3 is made up of 10 amino acids, end residues included. Germline V gene lookup returns CDR1 MNHEY and CDR2 SVGAGI. CDR3 in amino acids: CASSYRGLRN.

J is TRBJ2-7 and V is TRBV30; tentatively, D is TRBD1 (6 bases). The CDR3 runs to 12 residues. Germline CDR1 GTSNPN, CDR2 SVGIG (reference sequence). Trimming stripped 4 bases from V and 2 bases from J, with 9 bases between. This CDR3 is CAWKTGPYEQYF. In DNA, the CDR3 is TGTGCCTGGAAGACAGGACCCTACGAGCAGTACTTC.

This chain joins TRBV11-2 and TRBJ2-1; TRBD2 agrees at 14 bases. The germline CDR1 and CDR2 sequences are SGHAT and FQNNGV. This CDR3 comprises 17 residues. J was trimmed by 7 bases and V by 4 bases; bases with no gene match: 9. Written as DNA, the CDR3 is TGTGCCAGCAGCTCTAGACTAGCGGGAGGGCCGGGGAATGAGCAGTTCTTC. Its translation: CASSSRLAGGPGNEQFF. Drawing the rest from reference TRBV11-2 and TRBJ2-1, the complete variable domain is EAGVAQSPRYKIIEKRQSVAFWCNPISGHATLYWYQQILGQGPKLLIQFQNNGVVDDSQLPKDRFSAERLKGVDSTLKIQPAKLEDSAVYLCASSSRLAGGPGNEQFFGPGTRLTVL.

The chain combines TRBV5-1 with TRBJ2-7; D is possibly TRBD1 (9 bases). V lost 5 bases and J 2 bases, leaving 17 bases between the germline ends. Germline loops: CDR1 SGHRS, CDR2 YFSETQ. The CDR3 is 15 residues long. This chain's CDR3 is CASRREGTGTYEQYF. The CDR3 DNA sequence: TGCGCCAGCAGACGGGAGGGGACAGGGACCTACGAGCAGTACTTC.

V and J are TRBV11-3 and TRBJ1-2; tentative D call: TRBD1 (5 bases). V lost 0 bases and J 3 bases, leaving 17 bases between the germline ends. The CDR3 consists of 17 residues. CDR1 is SGHNT, CDR2 YENEEA, per germline. The CDR3 DNA is TGTGCCAGCAGCTTAGATCTCCGGACAAGGTTCGACTATGGCTACACCTTC. Its protein product is CASSLDLRTRFDYGYTF.

V and J are TRBV18 and TRBJ2-3; possibly TRBD2 for D (5 bases). The CDR3 length is 13 residues. V was pared by 3 bases and J by 4 bases, with 8 bases between. Looked up from germline, CDR1 is KGHSH and CDR2 is LQKENI. CDR3 in DNA: TGTGCCAGCTCACCGGGCGGGCCAGATACGCAGTATTTT. Translating it yields CASSPGGPDTQYF. Full variable domain (remainder filled in from reference TRBV18 and TRBJ2-3): NAGVMQNPRHLVRRRGQEARLRCSPMKGHSHVYWYRQLPEEGLKFMVYLQKENIIDESGMPKERFSAEFPKEGPSILRIQQVVRGDSAAYFCASSPGGPDTQYFGPGTRLTVL.

This rearrangement joins TRBV7-9 to TRBJ2-2; TRBD1 might be the D (6 bases). V gave up 0 bases and J gave up 14 bases, with 10 bases separating them. The CDR3 spans 12 residues. Germline V CDR1 and CDR2: SEHNR, FQNEAQ (reference sequence). As DNA, the CDR3 is TGTGCCAGCAGCTTAGCGATTGGGACACTGTTTTTT. Translating gives CASSLAIGTLFF.

The chain links TRBV9 to TRBJ2-4, with 11 nucleotides matching TRBD2. After removal of 4 bases from V and 0 bases from J, the junction contained 6 bases not matched to a gene. CDR1 and CDR2 (germline): SGDLS, YYNGEE. The CDR3 sequence is 17 residues long. DNA of the CDR3: TGTGCCAGCAGCCCAGGGACTAGCGGACTAGCCAAAAACATTCAGTACTTC. It translates to CASSPGTSGLAKNIQYF.

This clone showed up just a few times. The chain joins TRBV7-9 to TRBJ2-7, with a weak D call TRBD2 (5 bases). Germline values: CDR1 SEHNR, CDR2 FQNEAQ (reference sequence). The germline V and J ends were trimmed by 3 bases and 4 bases, with 10 bases remaining between them. This CDR3 comprises 13 residues. The CDR3 DNA reads TGTGCCAGCAGCTTTTATGGACTGTACGAGCAGTACTTC. Its translation is CASSFYGLYEQYF.

This chain joins TRBV19 and TRBJ1-2, with 9 positions matching TRBD1. The CDR3 covers 13 residues. Germline lookup yields CDR1 LNHDA and CDR2 SQIVND (reference sequence). Trimming at V came to 3 bases and at J to 8 bases, leaving 4 bases not matched to a gene. The CDR3 is CASSIRDRAGYTF. CDR3 nucleotide sequence: TGTGCCAGTAGTATTCGGGACAGGGCCGGCTACACCTTC.

This clone came up once. The chain is built from TRBV7-3 and TRBJ2-3; 12 bases map to TRBD2. The ends lost 4 bases at V and 5 bases at J; junction bases unmatched: 4. The CDR3 extends over 15 amino acids. In germline, CDR1 is SGHTA, CDR2 FQGTGA. CDR3 nucleotide sequence: TGTGCCAGCAGCTCTGAGGGACTAGCGGGAGATACGCAGTATTTT. This encodes CASSSEGLAGDTQYF.

The genes are TRBV19 and TRBJ2-3, with D hard to call. Germline CDR1 and CDR2: LNHDA and SQIVND (reference sequence). The CDR3 is 15 residues long. The V end lost 7 bases, the J end lost 0 bases, and 14 bases lay between the germline ends. The CDR3 protein is CASTTGVTSTDTQYF. CDR3 coding DNA: TGTGCCAGTACCACGGGCGTAACTAGCACAGATACGCAGTATTTT.

The V and J genes are TRBV9 and TRBJ1-1; D gene unclear. This CDR3 contains 13 residues. Between the trimmed V and J ends, which lost 2 bases and 2 bases, there was a span of 7 bases. The germline gives CDR1 SGDLS, CDR2 YYNGEE. The CDR3, as DNA: TGTGCCAGCAGCGTCTTGGGAAACACTGAAGCTTTCTTT. Its protein is CASSVLGNTEAFF.

This clone was recorded only once. The chain carries TRBV20-1 and TRBJ1-5, with D uncertain. This CDR3 comprises 11 residues. Germline V gene lookup returns CDR1 DFQATT and CDR2 SNEGSKA (reference sequence). V lost 6 bases and J lost 16, with 19 bases in between. The CDR3 nucleotides are TGCAGTGCAAAAGAGGGAGAGACCGGCCATTTT. As protein: CSAKEGETGHF.

V usage is TRBV19 and J usage is TRBJ1-5; TRBD1 might be the D (6 bases). CDR1 and CDR2 from the germline V gene are LNHDA and SQIVND (reference sequence). Trimming removed 4 bases from V and 7 bases from J, with 20 bases in between. The CDR3 has 16 residues. CDR3 in amino acids: CASSTLSTGKGQPQHF. The CDR3 DNA sequence: TGTGCCAGTAGTACCCTATCAACAGGGAAAGGGCAGCCCCAGCATTTT.